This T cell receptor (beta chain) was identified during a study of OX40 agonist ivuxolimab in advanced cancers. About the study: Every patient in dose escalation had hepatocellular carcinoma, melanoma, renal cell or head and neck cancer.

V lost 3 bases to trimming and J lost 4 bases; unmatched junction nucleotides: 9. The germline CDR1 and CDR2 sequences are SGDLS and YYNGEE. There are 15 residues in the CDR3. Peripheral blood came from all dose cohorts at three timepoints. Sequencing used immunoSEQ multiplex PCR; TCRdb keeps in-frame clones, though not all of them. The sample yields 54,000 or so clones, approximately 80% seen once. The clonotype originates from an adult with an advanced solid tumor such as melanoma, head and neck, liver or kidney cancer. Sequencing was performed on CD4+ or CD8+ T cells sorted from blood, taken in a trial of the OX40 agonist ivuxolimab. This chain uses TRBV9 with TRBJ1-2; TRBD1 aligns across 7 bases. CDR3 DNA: TGTGCCAGCAGCGGACAGGAGGGGGCAGGCTATGGCTACACCTTC. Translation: CASSGQEGAGYGYTF.